A selection of T cell receptor beta chains follows, all from one sample in a study of blood T cell repertoires in COVID-19. The assay was immunoSEQ multiplex PCR, and TCRdb's table has in-frame clones only and misses some. The sample carries about 200,000 clones, 80% to 90% recorded once. The sample taken for sequencing was PBMCs or T cells enriched from blood (not recorded which). All receptors derive from a woman aged 40 to 49 with acute COVID-19. CDR3s include the opening cysteine and the closing phenylalanine or tryptophan. Each record gives: V gene, J gene, CDR3 protein.

TRBV5-1	TRBJ2-4	CASSWETLTSGTLLAKNIQYF
TRBV6-2/TRBV6-3	TRBJ2-3	CASSAGTAESDTQYF
TRBV4-2	TRBJ2-1	CASSQVLPGTSGVQFF
TRBV16	TRBJ1-4	CASSQSTGVNEKLFF
TRBV5-4	TRBJ1-4	CASSLSVGTANEKLFF
TRBV4-1	TRBJ2-4	CASSQGLAGLAKNIQYF
TRBV4-2	TRBJ1-5	CASSLGDAAASNQPQHF
TRBV28	TRBJ1-1	CASRPDRRNTEAFF
TRBV7-8	TRBJ1-5	CASSSSGYSNQPQHF
TRBV28	TRBJ1-1	CASSVNTEAFF
TRBV5-4	TRBJ2-3	CASSLEAGGADTQYF
TRBV4-1	TRBJ1-1	CASSQVGGATEAFF
TRBV28	TRBJ1-2	CASSFGGGTTNYGYTF
TRBV7-8	TRBJ2-2	CASSLGGQGANTGELFF
TRBV19	TRBJ2-2	CASSSFTPGTGRTGELFF
TRBV30	TRBJ1-1	CAWSVGTGTEAFF
TRBV4-1	TRBJ2-7	CASSLGERGAYEQYF
TRBV7-6	TRBJ2-1	CASSHRGGAGNEQFF
TRBV7-2	TRBJ1-3	CASSLALGAGNTIYF
TRBV9	TRBJ2-7	CASSVEGGRVLHEQYF
TRBV5-1	TRBJ1-2	CASRLTPRPDYGYTF
TRBV18	TRBJ1-1	CASRTGLTEAFF
TRBV5-1	TRBJ2-7	CASSTGTGDFLQYF
TRBV7-2	TRBJ1-5	CASSFRGGDGNQPQHF
TRBV7-2	TRBJ2-3	CASSPGAGRGDTQYF
TRBV4-3	TRBJ2-3	CASSQGRGGGTDTQYF
TRBV6-6	TRBJ2-3	CASRPSGYDTQYF
TRBV10-2	TRBJ2-7	CASSDVGTGFHEQYF
TRBV12-3/TRBV12-4	TRBJ2-1	CASRGPGDEQFF
TRBV5-1	TRBJ2-5	CASSPQIGLGETQYF
TRBV3-1/TRBV3-2	TRBJ1-1	CASSFLRGTEAFF
TRBV7-3	TRBJ2-3	CASRLLAGITTDTQYF
TRBV3-1/TRBV3-2	TRBJ1-5	CASSQSGGNQPQHF
TRBV2	TRBJ1-1	CASSLVDRVTEAFF
TRBV7-2	TRBJ1-1	CASSFFPPSEAFF
TRBV7-2	TRBJ1-2	CASSSQGSGSGYTF
TRBV27	TRBJ1-2	CATRGTGGRDGYTF
TRBV4-3	TRBJ2-7	CASSQGLGKTYEQYF
TRBV5-1	TRBJ2-7	CASRELAESSYEQYF
TRBV7-9	TRBJ1-4	CASSLQGAREKLFF
TRBV28	TRBJ2-6	CASRSRVSPGANVLTF
TRBV6-1	TRBJ2-7	CASREGLAGANEQYF
TRBV2	TRBJ1-2	CASTPGQGGYGYTF
TRBV18	TRBJ2-6	CASTDYSGANVLTF
TRBV28	TRBJ1-5	CASRVGGGNNYQPQHF